This T cell receptor beta chain was recorded in a study of shared clonotypes between healthy human individuals. The CDR3 extends over 12 amino acids. Germline V CDR1 and CDR2: SQVTM, ANQGSEA. V lost 6 bases, J lost 5 bases, and 13 bases lay in between. Regarding this clone: Other DNA sequences in the same sample also yield this CDR3.

Profiling relied on immunoSEQ multiplex PCR, and the TCRdb table lists in-frame clones only, not all of them. The table includes over 2 million clones, 85% to 95% detected once. The source of this sequence is a man younger than 35 in good health. Some clones in this sample may be carry-over from other donors' samples. The chain has TRBV29-1 and TRBJ2-5; D perhaps matches TRBD1 (6 bases). Input material: naive CD4+ T cells from PBMCs. Subset indicated: CD45RA+ positively selected. The CDR3: CSVGRRGETQYF. The CDR3 DNA sequence: TGCAGCGTAGGACGAAGGGGGGAGACCCAGTACTTC.